The present entry profiles one T cell receptor beta chain with its context. This CDR3 is 17 amino acids long. Germline V gene lookup returns CDR1 SGDLS and CDR2 YYNGEE. V shed 0 bases and J shed 0 bases, with 10 bases lying between them. This sample is drawn from a study of blood T cell repertoires in COVID-19. The assay was immunoSEQ multiplex PCR, and TCRdb's table has in-frame clones only and misses some. The sample has around 100,000 clones; roughly four fifths are singletons. The chain uses TRBV9 and TRBJ2-6; tentatively, D is TRBD2 (5 bases). This TCR was recovered from a man aged 65 to 85 with active or convalescent COVID-19. The sequenced material came from peripheral blood. CDR3 DNA sequence: TGTGCCAGCAGCGTAGCTGCGGGCTACTCTGGGGCCAACGTCCTGACTTTC. This gives the protein CASSVAAGYSGANVLTF.